The present T cell receptor (beta chain) was sequenced within a study of blood T cells in healthy people across ages. Study summary: Through template switching, about one barcoded beta molecule was captured per two T cells, as measured in model experiments.

Primed by a sample-barcoded 5' primer and a J-beta primer mix, a second PCR proceeded for roughly 7 to 12 cycles. The template-switch adaptor, which had 12 random nucleotides, put a tag on each cDNA molecule. TCRdb ran MiXCR on the 5' RACE reads and lists one entry per CDR3 protein. Of hundreds of thousands of distinct CDR3 sequences in the sample, roughly 64% were seen once. Whole-study findings and limits: Investigators viewed diversity estimates from one million T cells as underestimates, the study reported. Older age coincided with a roughly linear decline in TCR beta diversity per million T cells.

This clonotype was seen more than once but under ten times. Its antigen remains unidentified. The CDR3 is 15 residues long. Deletions cut 5 bases from V and 8 bases from J, with 21 bases between. CDR1 MNHEY and CDR2 SVGAGI come from the germline V gene. This chain joins TRBV6-5 and TRBJ1-2, with D possibly matching TRBD1 (5 bases). What was sequenced was blood. This receptor was identified in a man aged 30 to 39 in good health. CDR3 amino acids: CASSQQAGGPWGYTF. The DNA for the CDR3 is TGTGCCAGCAGTCAACAGGCAGGCGGCCCGTGGGGCTACACCTTC.